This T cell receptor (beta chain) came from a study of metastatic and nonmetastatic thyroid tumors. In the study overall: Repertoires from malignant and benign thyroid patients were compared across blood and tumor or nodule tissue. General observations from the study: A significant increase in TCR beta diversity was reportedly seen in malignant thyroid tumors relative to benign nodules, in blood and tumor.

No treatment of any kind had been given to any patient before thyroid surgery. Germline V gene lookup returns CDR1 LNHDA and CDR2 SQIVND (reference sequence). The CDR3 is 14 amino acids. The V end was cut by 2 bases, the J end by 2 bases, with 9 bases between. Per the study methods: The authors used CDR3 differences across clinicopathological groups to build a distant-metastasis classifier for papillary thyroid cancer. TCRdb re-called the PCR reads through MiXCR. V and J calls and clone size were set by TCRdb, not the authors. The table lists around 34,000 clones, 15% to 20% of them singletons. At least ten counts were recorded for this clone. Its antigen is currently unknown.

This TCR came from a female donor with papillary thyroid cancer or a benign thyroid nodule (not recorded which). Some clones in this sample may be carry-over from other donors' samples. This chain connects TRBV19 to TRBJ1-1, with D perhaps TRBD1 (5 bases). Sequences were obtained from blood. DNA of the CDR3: TGTGCCAGTAGTATACCCGACAGTAACACTGAAGCTTTCTTT. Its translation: CASSIPDSNTEAFF.